The present T cell receptor (beta chain) was sequenced within a study of blood T cell repertoires in COVID-19. Whole-study context: The United States, Italy and Spain supplied acute and convalescent COVID-19 samples. In each case, the material was cDNA or gDNA derived from T cells, B-cell-depleted T cells, or PBMCs.

Under the authors' procedure: Amplification of reference gene primers was used by the study to estimate nucleated cell counts. Produced via immunoSEQ multiplex PCR; TCRdb's table is partial and in-frame only. V, J and clone size reflect that table, while D and trimming were determined from the DNA. The sample includes 100,000 to 150,000 clones, 69% of them seen just once. The V gene end was trimmed by 4 bases and the J gene end by 5 bases; junction bases not matched to a gene: 6. The CDR3 extends over 13 amino acids. Germline assignment: CDR1 SGHKS and CDR2 YYEKEE (reference sequence). This clonotype originated in a woman in her 70s with acute or convalescent COVID-19. The sample was peripheral blood. This rearrangement joins TRBV5-5 to TRBJ2-7; 7 bases align to TRBD2. CDR3 protein: CASSPRGFDEQYF. Here the CDR3 DNA reads TGTGCCAGCAGCCCGCGGGGGTTCGACGAGCAGTACTTC.